This T cell receptor (beta chain) was retrieved from a study of T cell changes during pregnancy in multiple sclerosis. Generated by immunoSEQ multiplex PCR, the TCRdb table keeps only in-frame clones and is missing some. The sample records about 30,000 clones, approximately 94% being singletons. The sequenced sample was CD4+ T cells from peripheral blood mononuclear cells, obtained after pregnancy. This clonotype was sampled from a female donor with multiple sclerosis, enrolled in a pregnancy study.

CDR3 bases: TGTGCCTGGAGGAGGGACATAGGCTACACCTTC. Amino acid sequence: CAWRRDIGYTF. This sequence joins TRBV30 and TRBJ1-2, with D possibly TRBD1 on 6 matching bases. CDR3 length: 11 residues. Germline V gene lookup returns CDR1 GTSNPN and CDR2 SVGIG (reference sequence). V lost 3 bases, J lost 8 bases, and 10 bases lay in between.